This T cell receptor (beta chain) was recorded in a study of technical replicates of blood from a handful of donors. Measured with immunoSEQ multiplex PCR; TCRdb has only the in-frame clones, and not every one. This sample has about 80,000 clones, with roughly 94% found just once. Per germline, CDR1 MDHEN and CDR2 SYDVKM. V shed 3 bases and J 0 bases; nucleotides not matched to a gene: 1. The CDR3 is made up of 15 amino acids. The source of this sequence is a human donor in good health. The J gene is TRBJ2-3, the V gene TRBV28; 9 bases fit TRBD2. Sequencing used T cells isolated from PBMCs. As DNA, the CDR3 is TGTGCCAGCAGTTTGGCGGGAGGGAGCACAGATACGCAGTATTTT. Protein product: CASSLAGGSTDTQYF.